Presented here are 10 T cell receptor beta chains from one specimen sequenced in a study of Graves' ophthalmopathy and Graves' hyperthyroidism. For repertoire sequencing, the TCR beta CDR3 regions were amplified from RNA transcripts. After a first-round RT-PCR with HTBI primers, a second-round multiplex PCR was run. TCRdb reprocessed the multiplex PCR reads with MiXCR, giving one entry per CDR3 protein. The table has a few hundred thousand distinct CDR3 sequences, roughly 40% seen once. Sequenced sample: peripheral blood or thyroid tissue (not recorded which). Receptors originate from an adult man with Graves' hyperthyroidism.

Comment on this clonotype: This may be a read error, as it is one base from a much larger clone. The chain is built from TRBV20-1 and TRBJ2-7, with D perhaps given as TRBD1 or TRBD2 (5 bases each). The tail of the sequence fits TRBJ2-1 better, so the J call may be wrong. The germline gives CDR1 DFQATT, CDR2 SNEGSKA (reference sequence). The CDR3 loop spans 12 amino acids. CDR3 loop: CSAPRGPYEQFF. For the CDR3, the DNA is TGCAGTGCCCCCCGGGGACCCTACGAGCAGTTCTTC.

The V call is TRBV20-1, the J call TRBJ2-3, with a possible D match to TRBD2 (6 bases). This CDR3 contains 14 residues. V dropped 1 base and J dropped 1 base, with 9 bases sitting between them. Per germline, CDR1 DFQATT and CDR2 SNEGSKA (reference sequence). The CDR3 loop is CSARGIAGTDTQYF. CDR3 coding DNA: TGCAGTGCTAGAGGGATAGCGGGCACAGATACGCAGTATTTT.

This clonotype was seen a few times. The CDR3 DNA reads TGTGCCAGCAGCCCAGGGTACAATGAGCAGTTCTTC. It specifies CASSPGYNEQFF. The chain is built from TRBV7-9 and TRBJ2-1, with D maybe TRBD1 (5 bases). CDR3 length equals 12 residues. V was pared by 5 bases and J by 4 bases, with 6 bases between. Germline CDR1 reads SEHNR; CDR2 reads FQNEAQ (reference sequence). The full variable domain, rest sourced from reference TRBV7-9 and TRBJ2-1, is DTGVSQNPRHKITKRGQNVTFRCDPISEHNRLYWYRQTLGQGPEFLTYFQNEAQLEKSRLLSDRFSAERPKGSFSTLEIQRTEQGDSAMYLCASSPGYNEQFFGPGTRLTVL.

This clonotype was seen only a few times. The chain is built from TRBV6-1 and TRBJ1-6, with unresolved D. From germline, CDR1 is MNHNS and CDR2 SASEGT. This CDR3 is built from 14 residues. V was clipped by 8 bases and J by 1 base, with 9 bases between them. The CDR3, as DNA: TGTGCCAGCGGTCGGGTTTCCTATAATTCACCCCTCCACTTT. It codes for CASGRVSYNSPLHF.

This clonotype was observed at least ten times. V usage is TRBV4-1 and J usage is TRBJ1-5, with unresolved D. Germline V gives CDR1 MGHRA, CDR2 YSYEKL. Trimming shortened V by 0 bases and J by 5 bases, and 5 bases separated the two germline ends. The length of the CDR3 is 13 residues. The CDR3 reads CASSQEKYQPQHF. In DNA form, the CDR3 reads TGCGCCAGCAGCCAAGAGAAGTATCAGCCCCAGCATTTT.

This clonotype was seen more than once but under ten times. The chain is built from TRBV4-1 and TRBJ1-4; the match to TRBD1 covers 9 bases. The trim removed 6 bases at V and 8 bases at J, leaving 10 bases unmatched. Germline-derived CDR1 and CDR2 are MGHRA and YSYEKL. The CDR3 contains 15 residues. The CDR3 nucleotides read TGCGCCAGCAGTCAACCGGGGACAGGGCGAGAAAAACTGTTTTTT. This translates into CASSQPGTGREKLFF.

The chain is built from TRBV7-2 and TRBJ1-5, with D possibly matching TRBD1 (5 bases). Trimming stripped 3 bases from V and 7 bases from J, with 10 bases between. CDR1 SGHTA and CDR2 FQGNSA come from the germline V gene. The CDR3 contains 13 residues. CDR3 in DNA: TGTGCCAGCAGCTTGCAGGGAAAGCAGCCCCAGCATTTT. This translates into CASSLQGKQPQHF.

This clonotype showed up many times. The chain combines TRBV19 with TRBJ1-5, with D possibly being TRBD1 (5 bases). Trimming pared 1 base from V and 1 base from J, leaving 11 bases between. Per the germline V gene, CDR1 is LNHDA and CDR2 is SQIVND (reference sequence). The CDR3 covers 16 residues. CDR3 in amino acids: CASSIGRAGSNQPQHF. The DNA for the CDR3 is TGTGCCAGTAGTATAGGCAGGGCAGGAAGCAATCAGCCCCAGCATTTT.

Concerning this clonotype: This may be a read error, as it is one base from a much larger clone. The conserved phenylalanine or tryptophan normally closing the CDR3 is absent here, so this likely arose from a read error. This chain connects TRBV29-1 to TRBJ2-7; 8 nucleotides align to TRBD2. Germline V gene lookup returns CDR1 SQVTM and CDR2 ANQGSEA. CDR3 size: 15 residues. CDR3 amino acids: CSASPPAGDHSEQYL. The CDR3 nucleotides are TGCAGTGCTTCTCCCCCAGCGGGGGACCATAGCGAGCAGTACCTC.

Turning to this clonotype: With a much larger clone just one base away, this may be a read error. The gene calls are TRBV10-3 and TRBJ1-2, with D hard to call. CDR3 length: 16 amino acids. Germline V lookup: CDR1 ENHRY, CDR2 SYGVKD. In DNA form, the CDR3 reads TGTGCCATCAGTGATTTCGTGGGAGGGAGATACTATGGCCACACCTTC. This sequence encodes CAISDFVGGRYYGHTF.